Each of the 8 T cell receptor beta chains below was sequenced from the same sample in a study of monozygotic twins with cystic fibrosis. Repertoires were generated with immunoSEQ multiplex PCR, while TCRdb's copy carries only in-frame clones and drops some. The data show 10,000 to 15,000 clones, with roughly 85% seen just once and around 0.5% held by the top ten. Input material: blood. Source of these receptors: a man between 18 and 29 years old with cystic fibrosis.

The genes are TRBV5-6 and TRBJ1-4; TRBD1 agrees at 9 bases. The CDR3 loop spans 16 amino acids. Germline lookup yields CDR1 SGHDT and CDR2 YYEEEE. The ends lost 4 bases at V and 3 bases at J; junction bases unmatched: 7. The DNA for the CDR3 is TGTGCCAGCAGCGTCGGGACAGGGCCATCTAATGAAAAACTGTTTTTT. This encodes CASSVGTGPSNEKLFF.

In nucleotides, the CDR3 is TGTGCCAGTAGTCGTAGCGGGGGGGGCAAAGAGACCCAGTACTTC. Its translation is CASSRSGGGKETQYF. The chain links TRBV19 to TRBJ2-5, with 11 positions matching TRBD2. The trim removed 5 bases at V and 3 bases at J, leaving 5 bases unmatched. This CDR3 has 15 residues. Germline V gene sequence: CDR1 LNHDA, CDR2 SQIVND (reference sequence).

This chain uses TRBV2 with TRBJ2-7; D gene unclear. CDR3 size: 12 residues. Per the germline V gene, CDR1 is SNHLY and CDR2 is FYNNEI. Trimming removed 2 bases at V and 1 base at J, with 3 bases between. CDR3 loop: CASSETSYEQYF. For the CDR3, the DNA is TGTGCCAGCAGTGAAACGTCCTACGAGCAGTACTTC.

V is TRBV4-1 and J is TRBJ1-6; maybe TRBD1 (5 bases). Trimming pared 0 bases from V and 4 bases from J, leaving 16 bases between. The CDR3 loop spans 18 amino acids. Germline V gene sequence: CDR1 MGHRA, CDR2 YSYEKL. In DNA form, the CDR3 reads TGCGCCAGCAGCCAAGATCAACAGCAGGGAGGGTATAATTCACCCCTCCACTTT. This codes for CASSQDQQQGGYNSPLHF.

J is TRBJ1-2 and V is TRBV9; D perhaps matches TRBD1 (5 bases). This CDR3 has 17 residues. The germline gives CDR1 SGDLS, CDR2 YYNGEE. V shed 0 bases and J shed 4 bases, with 19 bases lying between them. The CDR3 coding sequence is TGTGCCAGCAGCGTAGACGAGACAGCCCTTTGGACCTATGGCTACACCTTC. Translated: CASSVDETALWTYGYTF.

Only a few counts were recorded for this clone. The chain has TRBV28 and TRBJ1-1, with TRBD1 matching 8 bases. With 6 bases clipped from V and 1 base from J, the junction kept 4 bases outside the gene matches. Per germline, CDR1 MDHEN and CDR2 SYDVKM. This CDR3 has 14 residues. This CDR3 is CASRLGTGNTEAFF. In nucleotides, the CDR3 is TGTGCCAGCAGACTCGGGACAGGGAACACTGAAGCTTTCTTT.

V is TRBV6-5 and J is TRBJ1-6; D is undetermined. CDR1 is MNHEY, CDR2 SVGAGI, per germline. This CDR3 spans 13 amino acids. V was cut by 0 bases and J by 15 bases, with 12 bases left in between. The CDR3 region is CASSYSGDTLLHF. The CDR3 bases are TGTGCCAGCAGTTACTCGGGAGACACCCTCCTCCACTTT.

CDR3 loop: CASRRLDRASSYNEQFF. For the CDR3, the DNA is TGTGCCAGCAGACGTCTAGACAGGGCGAGCTCCTACAATGAGCAGTTCTTC. This chain uses TRBV27 with TRBJ2-1; 7 bases line up with TRBD1. The CDR3 extends over 17 amino acids. Germline V gives CDR1 MNHEY, CDR2 SMNVEV (reference sequence). Trimming took 6 bases from V and 0 from J; bases not matched to a gene: 11.